The T cell receptor (beta chain) described here comes from a study of TIL therapy for anti-PD-1-resistant metastatic lung cancer. In the study overall: Tumors were harvested before any PD-1/PD-L1 blockade.

Sample time point: pre-treatment sample, taken before nivolumab and TIL therapy. Stage 4 NSCLC adults joined between late 2017 and 2020. Trimming removed 4 bases from V and 6 bases from J, with 15 bases in between. The CDR3 consists of 14 residues. Germline V lookup: CDR1 LGHNA, CDR2 YSLEER. Study results and limitations: Patients were highly selected, enriched for treatment-naive, never-smoker and oncogene-addicted cases.

Turning to this clone: Its antigen is unknown.

The immunoSEQ assay was v3. Survey-level samples got 2 million or so read pairs; deep-level samples got about 4.5-6.5 million. Sequenced by immunoSEQ multiplex PCR; TCRdb stores in-frame clones only, minus some. The table includes approximately 22,000 clones, just over 70% detected once. The J gene is TRBJ1-1, the V gene TRBV4-3; D is possibly TRBD1 (5 bases). Sequenced material: blood, taken at baseline. The sequence was obtained from a person aged 25 to 79 with non-small cell lung cancer. The CDR3 nucleotides are TGCGCCAGCAGCCCCGGTGGGGGGGAGGCTGAAGCTTTCTTT. It codes for CASSPGGGEAEAFF.